Listed below are T cell receptor beta chains from one sample, sequenced in a study of blood T cells in healthy people across ages. MiXCR was run by TCRdb on the 5' RACE reads, yielding one entry per CDR3 protein. The sample shows over 1,500,000 distinct CDR3 sequences, around half of them seen only once. Input material: blood. Receptors originate from a woman in her thirties or forties in good health. Both conserved end residues are trimmed from each CDR3. Fields, in order: CDR3 protein, V gene, J gene.

CDR3: ASSLAASVLETQY
V: TRBV5-1
J: TRBJ2-5

CDR3: ASSGGGYQPQH
V: TRBV7-2
J: TRBJ1-5

CDR3: ASSYDINEQY
V: TRBV4-3
J: TRBJ2-7

CDR3: ASRHTGQGRVYGYT
V: TRBV12-3/TRBV12-4
J: TRBJ1-2

CDR3: ASSGLRNTEAF
V: TRBV9
J: TRBJ1-1

CDR3: ASSSLGGAGYEQY
V: TRBV7-2
J: TRBJ2-7

CDR3: SVRPGRYYEQY
V: TRBV29-1
J: TRBJ2-7

CDR3: ASSQEFSQETQY
V: TRBV14
J: TRBJ2-5

CDR3: ASRGGRVLTGELF
V: TRBV28
J: TRBJ2-2

CDR3: ASTQRGQPQH
V: TRBV7-9
J: TRBJ1-5

CDR3: ASSTSPTGGSTDTQY
V: TRBV9
J: TRBJ2-3

CDR3: ASSTGTSGGMRETQY
V: TRBV11-2
J: .

CDR3: ASSQDHRPSGGGYEQY
V: TRBV4-2
J: TRBJ2-7

CDR3: ASSEAGDRLSNQPQH
V: TRBV6-1
J: TRBJ1-5

CDR3: ASSLEWGARVGEKLF
V: TRBV27
J: TRBJ1-4

CDR3: SVIGDTGELF
V: TRBV29-1
J: TRBJ2-2

CDR3: ASSYSRTSGNEQF
V: TRBV6-2/TRBV6-3
J: TRBJ2-1

CDR3: ASSDDSANYGYT
V: TRBV6-5
J: TRBJ1-2

CDR3: ASRLNRNTEAF
V: TRBV7-3
J: TRBJ1-1

CDR3: ATSRDMQAQETQY
V: TRBV15
J: TRBJ2-5